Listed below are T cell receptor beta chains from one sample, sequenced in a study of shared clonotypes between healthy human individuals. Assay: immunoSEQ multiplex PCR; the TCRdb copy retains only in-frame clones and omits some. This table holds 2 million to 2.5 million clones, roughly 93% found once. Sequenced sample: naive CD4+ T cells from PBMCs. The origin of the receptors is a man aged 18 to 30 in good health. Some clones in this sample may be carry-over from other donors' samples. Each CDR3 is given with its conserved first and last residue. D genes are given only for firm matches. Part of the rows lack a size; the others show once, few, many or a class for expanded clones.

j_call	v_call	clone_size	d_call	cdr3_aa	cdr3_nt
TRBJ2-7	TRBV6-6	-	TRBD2	CASRRTSESPYEQYF	TGTGCCAGCAGAAGGACTAGCGAATCCCCCTACGAGCAGTACTTC
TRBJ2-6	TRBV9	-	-	CASSVVSTGANVLTF	TGTGCCAGCAGCGTAGTCAGCACAGGGGCCAACGTCCTGACTTTC
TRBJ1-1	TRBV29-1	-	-	CSGRRGSPNTEAFF	TGCAGCGGGAGACGGGGTTCCCCGAACACTGAAGCTTTCTTT
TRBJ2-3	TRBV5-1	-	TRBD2	CASSPLAGVPDTQYF	TGCGCCAGCAGTCCTCTAGCGGGAGTTCCAGATACGCAGTATTTT
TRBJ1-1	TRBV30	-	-	CAWENAEAFF	TGTGCCTGGGAAAACGCTGAAGCTTTCTTT
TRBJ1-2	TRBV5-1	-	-	CASSLDRVSYGYTF	TGCGCCAGCAGCTTGGACAGGGTGAGCTATGGCTACACCTTC
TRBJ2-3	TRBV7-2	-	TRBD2	CASGSSGTSTDTQYF	TGTGCCAGCGGTTCTAGCGGAACTAGCACAGATACGCAGTATTTT
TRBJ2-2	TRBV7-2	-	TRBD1	CASSLDRGYPGELFF	TGTGCCAGCAGCTTGGACAGGGGGTATCCCGGGGAGCTGTTTTTT
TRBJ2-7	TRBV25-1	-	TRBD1	CASSQGRRDEQYF	TGTGCCAGCTCACAGGGGCGACGGGACGAGCAGTACTTC
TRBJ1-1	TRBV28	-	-	CASSLHAVSGKNTEAFF	TGTGCCAGCAGTTTACATGCGGTCTCGGGTAAGAACACTGAAGCTTTCTTT
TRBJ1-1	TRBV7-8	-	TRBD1	CASSLAEGAAFF	TGTGCCAGCAGCTTAGCCGAGGGGGCGGCTTTCTTT
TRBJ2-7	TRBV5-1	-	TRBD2	CASSLAGGDEQYF	TGCGCCAGCAGCTTAGCGGGAGGAGACGAGCAGTACTTC
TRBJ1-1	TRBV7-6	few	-	CASSLGEGPAFF	TGTGCCAGCAGCTTGGGAGAAGGTCCTGCTTTCTTT
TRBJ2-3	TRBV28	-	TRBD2	CASSLYGREGYTDTQYF	TGTGCCAGCAGTTTATATGGGCGGGAGGGCTACACAGATACGCAGTATTTT
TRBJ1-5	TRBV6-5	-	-	CASGGLGFQPQHF	TGTGCCAGTGGAGGACTGGGCTTTCAGCCCCAGCATTTT
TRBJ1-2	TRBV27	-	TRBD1	CASRGQGFINYGYTF	TGTGCCAGCAGGGGACAGGGTTTCATTAACTATGGCTACACCTTC
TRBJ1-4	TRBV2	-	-	CASNRWTTNEKLFF	TGTGCCAGCAATCGTTGGACAACTAATGAAAAACTGTTTTTT
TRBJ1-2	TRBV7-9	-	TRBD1	CASSLTGGSGYTF	TGTGCCAGCAGCTTGACAGGGGGCTCTGGCTACACCTTC
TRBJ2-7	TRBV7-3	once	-	CASISRWDGSSYEQYF	TGTGCCAGCATCTCGAGATGGGACGGCAGCTCCTACGAGCAGTACTTC
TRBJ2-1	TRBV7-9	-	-	CASRLQVSYNEQFF	TGTGCCAGCAGGTTACAGGTCTCCTACAATGAGCAGTTCTTC
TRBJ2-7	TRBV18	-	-	CASSPSGTYEQYF	TGTGCCAGCTCACCTAGCGGAACCTACGAGCAGTACTTC
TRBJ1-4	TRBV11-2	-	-	CASSYRATNEKLFF	TGTGCCAGCAGTTACAGGGCAACTAATGAAAAACTGTTTTTT
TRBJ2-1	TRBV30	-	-	CAWADYNEQFF	TGTGCCTGGGCGGACTACAATGAGCAGTTCTTC
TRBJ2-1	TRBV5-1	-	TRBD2	CASSLVRASREGHGNEQFF	TGCGCCAGCAGCTTAGTCCGGGCATCCCGGGAGGGCCACGGCAATGAGCAGTTCTTC
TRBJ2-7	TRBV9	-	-	CASSVSGQGYEQYF	TGTGCCAGCAGCGTAAGCGGCCAGGGGTACGAGCAGTACTTC
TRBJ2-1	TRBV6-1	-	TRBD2	CASSEGLAGPYNEQFF	TGTGCCAGCAGTGAGGGACTAGCGGGGCCTTACAATGAGCAGTTCTTC
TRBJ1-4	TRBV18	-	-	CASSPLSTTNEKLFF	TGTGCCAGCTCACCACTCTCCACAACTAATGAAAAACTGTTTTTT
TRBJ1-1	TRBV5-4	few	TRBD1	CASSPSTGTVNTEAFF	TGTGCCAGCAGCCCCTCAACCGGGACAGTTAACACTGAAGCTTTCTTT
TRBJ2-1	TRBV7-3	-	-	CASSLWVNNEQFF	TGTGCCAGCAGCCTCTGGGTGAACAATGAGCAGTTCTTC
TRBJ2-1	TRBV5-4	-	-	CASSPRDTREQFF	TGTGCCAGCAGCCCCCGGGACACCCGTGAGCAGTTCTTC